This record looks at one TCR beta chain sequence and its context. TCRdb's table, derived via immunoSEQ multiplex PCR, lists solely in-frame clones and lacks some. The sample contains tens of thousands of clones, over 90% of which appear only once. This sample is part of a study of OX40 agonist ivuxolimab in advanced cancers. At the level of the study: People who had prior anti-PD-1, anti-PD-L1 or anti-CTLA-4 therapy could take part, and less than 50% had some.

The CDR3 consists of 15 residues. The germline V gene has CDR1 SGHDT and CDR2 YYEEEE. The junction had 7 bases not matched to a gene; V was cut back by 4 bases and J by 4 bases. Autoimmune disease history or systemic immunosuppression led to patient exclusion. Sequencing was performed on CD4+ or CD8+ T cells sorted from blood, taken in a trial of the OX40 agonist ivuxolimab. This TCR came from an adult with an advanced solid tumor such as melanoma, head and neck, liver or kidney cancer. V gene TRBV5-6 combines with J gene TRBJ1-2, with 10 bases that match TRBD1. CDR3 in amino acids: CASSLRQGASYGYTF. CDR3 in DNA: TGTGCCAGCAGCCTTCGACAGGGGGCGAGCTATGGCTACACCTTC.